These 25 T cell receptor beta chains originate from one sample sequenced in a study of T cell repertoires in cytomegalovirus infection. TCRdb processed the reads anew with MiXCR; each CDR3 protein has one entry. The data show around 260,000 distinct CDR3 sequences, with around 25% seen just once and over 11% held by the top ten. Sequences were obtained from PBMCs. The source is a human donor in good health (CMV status not recorded). Some clones in this sample may be carry-over from other donors' samples.

This clonotype was counted at least ten times. The J gene is TRBJ2-7, the V gene TRBV11-2, with unresolved D. Trimming left V 5 bases short and J 5 bases short, with 16 bases between. This CDR3 is 14 amino acids long. In germline, CDR1 is SGHAT, CDR2 FQNNGV. CDR3 region: CASSHLNRADEQYF. The CDR3 DNA sequence: TGTGCCAGCAGCCATTTGAACCGGGCCGACGAGCAGTACTTC.

This chain joins TRBV19 and TRBJ2-2; possible D gene TRBD1, 5 bases. The CDR3 is 16 residues long. Germline V gene data show CDR1 as LNHDA and CDR2 as SQIVND (reference sequence). The V gene lost 3 bases and the J gene lost 0 bases, with 11 bases spanning the gap. The CDR3 region has the DNA TGTGCCAGTAGTATTAATACAGGAACGAACACCGGGGAGCTGTTTTTT. Translated, it gives CASSINTGTNTGELFF.

This clonotype appeared many times. The V gene is TRBV25-1, the J gene TRBJ2-3, with 7 bases that match TRBD1. The CDR3 is 14 residues long. The germline CDR1 and CDR2 sequences are MGHDK and SYGVNS. The trim removed 5 bases at V and 7 bases at J, leaving 9 bases unmatched. The chain's CDR3 is CASSRAGGRNTQYF. For the CDR3, the DNA is TGTGCCAGCAGTCGGGCAGGGGGAAGGAATACGCAGTATTTT.

The chain uses TRBV6-2 or TRBV6-3 and TRBJ1-1; a possible D gene is TRBD1 (5 bases). Trimming took 2 bases from V and 4 from J, leaving 11 bases between them. The CDR3 has 14 residues. Germline CDR1 reads MNHEY; CDR2 reads SVGEGT. In DNA form, the CDR3 reads TGTGCCAGCAGTTACCGGGGGGTCGGCACTGAAGCTTTCTTT. Encoded protein: CASSYRGVGTEAFF.

In this sample, this clonotype turned up many times. This chain joins TRBV7-2 and TRBJ1-5, with a weak D call TRBD1 (5 bases). The length of the CDR3 is 15 residues. V was pared by 5 bases and J by 1 base, with 12 bases between. The germline V gene has CDR1 SGHTA and CDR2 FQGNSA. The CDR3 bases are TGTGCCAGCAGCCCCGGCGGGGGGAGCAATCAGCCCCAGCATTTT. Translated, it gives CASSPGGGSNQPQHF.

This clonotype was recorded once. The chain uses TRBV7-3 and TRBJ2-5; TRBD1 matches at 7 bases. The CDR3 loop spans 14 amino acids. Germline CDR1 is SGHTA and CDR2 is FQGTGA. The J segment lost 5 bases and the V segment lost 5 bases, leaving 8 bases of the junction unmatched. CDR3 amino acids: CASSPGQPRETQYF. Here the CDR3 DNA reads TGTGCCAGCAGCCCGGGACAGCCCAGGGAGACCCAGTACTTC.

On this clonotype: The junction departs from the called germline gene at one end, perhaps through a read error. CDR3 DNA sequence: TGTGCCAACAGCCAGGACGGTCCCTACGAGCAGTACTTC. Translation gives CANSQDGPYEQYF. This chain connects TRBV7-3 to TRBJ2-7; D remains ambiguous. Germline CDR1 is SGHTA and CDR2 is FQGTGA. The CDR3 covers 13 residues.

This clonotype showed up many times. The rearrangement links TRBV11-2 to TRBJ2-1; TRBD2 aligns across 8 bases. Trimming at V came to 1 base and at J to 0 bases, leaving 8 bases not matched to a gene. Germline V gene data show CDR1 as SGHAT and CDR2 as FQNNGV. The CDR3 loop spans 18 amino acids. CDR3 in amino acids: CASSLVPTSGGSYNEQFF. The CDR3 DNA follows: TGTGCCAGCAGCTTAGTCCCCACTAGCGGAGGCTCCTACAATGAGCAGTTCTTC.

Ten or more counts support this clonotype. The CDR3 DNA follows: TGTGCCAGCAGTGGAGGGGGCGGGAATCAGCCCCAGCATTTT. Its protein product is CASSGGGGNQPQHF. The genes are TRBV7-8 and TRBJ1-5; 7 bases line up with TRBD1. The CDR3 is made up of 14 amino acids. V was clipped by 6 bases and J by 4 bases; unmatched bases: 6. Germline CDR1 SGHVS, CDR2 FQNEAQ.

The rearrangement joins TRBV28 to TRBJ2-7, with 7 nucleotides matching TRBD1. Germline loops: CDR1 MDHEN, CDR2 SYDVKM. Germline trimming cut 5 bases from V and 6 bases from J; bases unmatched to any gene: 7. The CDR3 is 13 residues long. The CDR3 spells CASSPYRGSEQYF. In DNA form, the CDR3 reads TGTGCCAGCAGTCCGTACAGGGGCTCCGAGCAGTACTTC.

This clonotype has just a few counts. The gene calls are TRBV28 and TRBJ1-2, with D hard to call. Germline CDR1 and CDR2: MDHEN and SYDVKM. V lost 6 bases and J 2 bases, leaving 7 bases between the germline ends. The CDR3 runs 12 residues. CDR3 residues: CASSGRNYGYTF. In DNA form, the CDR3 reads TGTGCCAGCAGCGGACGGAACTATGGCTACACCTTC.

This clonotype appeared many times. The chain joins TRBV7-6 to TRBJ2-7, with TRBD2 matching over 7 bases. Germline V gene lookup returns CDR1 SGHVS and CDR2 FNYEAQ. This CDR3 has 15 amino acids. After removal of 4 bases from V and 5 bases from J, the junction contained 11 bases not matched to a gene. The DNA for the CDR3 is TGTGCCAGCAGCTCGGTGGGGGGGGATGTGGACGAGCAGTACTTC. This codes for CASSSVGGDVDEQYF.

This clonotype was detected many times. CDR3 residues: CASSRGEFRKFDIQYF. The CDR3 region has the DNA TGTGCCAGCAGCCGAGGAGAGTTCCGAAAATTTGACATTCAGTACTTC. V usage is TRBV12-3 or TRBV12-4 and J usage is TRBJ2-4; no firm D call. The CDR3 contains 16 residues. V gave up 6 bases and J gave up 8 bases, with 23 bases separating them.

The chain is built from TRBV28 and TRBJ1-5; tentatively, D is TRBD1 (5 bases). This CDR3 is built from 14 residues. The ends were cut back, 5 bases at V and 7 bases at J, with 15 bases in the middle. Germline-derived CDR1 and CDR2 are MDHEN and SYDVKM. DNA of the CDR3: TGTGCCAGCAGTACCAACCGGGGGACCCAGCCCCAGCATTTT. Protein sequence: CASSTNRGTQPQHF.

The chain links TRBV13 to TRBJ2-2; 7 bases are a match to TRBD1. CDR3 length: 16 residues. Germline V gene data show CDR1 as PRHDT and CDR2 as FYEKMQ (reference sequence). Trimming cost V 6 bases and J 3 bases; bases outside gene matches: 10. For the CDR3, the DNA is TGTGCCAGCAGACTTCGGTGGGACAGAGACACCGGGGAGCTGTTTTTT. It yields the protein CASRLRWDRDTGELFF.

This clonotype has more than one count but fewer than ten. The V call is TRBV28, the J call TRBJ2-7; 8 nucleotides align to TRBD1. The CDR3 contains 15 residues. The V gene's germline CDR1 is MDHEN and CDR2 SYDVKM. J was trimmed by 1 base and V by 0 bases; bases with no gene match: 2. Here the CDR3 reads CASSLWDRVSYEQYF. CDR3 sequence (DNA): TGTGCCAGCAGTTTATGGGACAGGGTTTCCTACGAGCAGTACTTC.

This clonotype was seen repeatedly, ten times or more. V usage is TRBV6-1 and J usage is TRBJ1-2; 7 bases are a match to TRBD1. In germline, CDR1 is MNHNS, CDR2 SASEGT. The ends lost 5 bases at V and 0 bases at J; junction bases unmatched: 6. The CDR3 contains 15 residues. This CDR3 is CASSSWDRTNYGYTF. The CDR3 DNA sequence: TGTGCCAGCAGTTCATGGGACAGAACTAACTATGGCTACACCTTC.

The gene calls are TRBV20-1 and TRBJ2-5, with 15 bases lining up with TRBD2. Trimming at V came to 3 bases and at J to 1 base, leaving 9 bases not matched to a gene. CDR1 and CDR2 from the germline V gene are DFQATT and SNEGSKA (reference sequence). This CDR3 contains 18 residues. This chain's CDR3 is CSASGGTSGGRFQETQYF. CDR3 in DNA: TGCAGTGCTAGTGGCGGGACTAGCGGGGGGCGTTTCCAAGAGACCCAGTACTTC.

By sample share, this clonotype is medium-sized (0.01 to 0.1%). The rearrangement uses TRBV7-2 and TRBJ2-1, with a possible D match to TRBD2 (5 bases). There are 15 residues in the CDR3. V lost 0 bases and J lost 0, with 6 bases in between. CDR1 SGHTA and CDR2 FQGNSA come from the germline V gene. The CDR3 loop reads CASSLAGSSYNEQFF. CDR3 sequence (DNA): TGTGCCAGCAGCTTAGCGGGGAGCTCCTACAATGAGCAGTTCTTC.

This clonotype has a count of ten or more. The chain combines TRBV7-2 with TRBJ2-7; a weak D match, TRBD1 (6 bases). The CDR3 extends over 15 amino acids. Trimming stripped 0 bases from V and 2 bases from J, with 11 bases between. Germline V lookup: CDR1 SGHTA, CDR2 FQGNSA. In nucleotides, the CDR3 is TGTGCCAGCAGCTTAGCGGGACACGCGACCTACGAGCAGTACTTC. Translation: CASSLAGHATYEQYF.

CDR3 protein: CASRSTGEVEKLFF. CDR3 in DNA: TGTGCCAGCAGATCGACAGGGGAGGTAGAAAAACTGTTTTTT. The chain joins TRBV7-9 to TRBJ1-4, with 8 bases aligning to TRBD1. The CDR3 is 14 amino acids. The trim removed 6 bases at V and 8 bases at J, leaving 8 bases unmatched. The germline CDR1 and CDR2 sequences are SEHNR and FQNEAQ (reference sequence).

The chain has TRBV7-6 and TRBJ1-3; D is uncertain. CDR3 length: 15 amino acids. Trimming removed 5 bases from V and 1 base from J, with 12 bases in between. Germline lookup yields CDR1 SGHVS and CDR2 FNYEAQ. This chain's CDR3 is CASSPLAASGNTIYF. The DNA for the CDR3 is TGTGCCAGCAGCCCCCTCGCCGCTTCTGGAAACACCATATATTTT.

This clonotype was counted only a few times. V usage is TRBV29-1 and J usage is TRBJ1-1; D may be TRBD1 (5 bases). Trimming left V 3 bases short and J 1 base short, with 9 bases between. This CDR3 contains 13 residues. Looked up from germline, CDR1 is SQVTM and CDR2 is ANQGSEA. The CDR3 DNA is TGCAGCGTTGATAATAGGGGGAACACTGAAGCTTTCTTT. Translating it yields CSVDNRGNTEAFF.

This clonotype was recorded a few times. The chain couples TRBV28 to TRBJ2-3; D unclear. The V gene's germline CDR1 is MDHEN and CDR2 SYDVKM. Trimming left V 6 bases short and J 5 bases short, with 12 bases between. The CDR3 has 13 amino acids. CDR3 nucleotides: TGTGCCAGCAGCAAGGACCCGGGAGATACGCAGTATTTT. Its translation is CASSKDPGDTQYF.

The sample holds a few counts of this clonotype. J is TRBJ1-6 and V is TRBV28; D is possibly TRBD1 (5 bases). V gave up 6 bases and J gave up 6 bases, with 9 bases separating them. CDR1 is MDHEN, CDR2 SYDVKM, per germline. CDR3 length: 13 residues. The chain's CDR3 is CASRYQGNSPLHF. CDR3 nucleotides: TGTGCCAGCAGATACCAGGGTAATTCACCCCTCCACTTT.